The entry below gives a single TCR beta chain sequence along with its context. The antigen is unknown. The data were taken from a study of cytotoxic CD8 clonotypes in ibrutinib-treated CLL. Whole-study findings and limits: Researchers report that baseline clonality outpaced age-matched healthy donors and tracked circulating CD8+ T-cell counts.

Per the germline V gene, CDR1 is KGHSH and CDR2 is LQKENI. Losses at the gene ends were 8 bases for V and 6 bases for J; bases not matched to a gene: 8. The CDR3 spans 14 residues. Using immunoSEQ multiplex PCR, the repertoire was profiled, and TCRdb retains in-frame clones only, with some absent. The table lists about 160,000 clones, more than 75% of them singletons. The TCR was taken from a human donor with chronic lymphocytic leukemia. The material sequenced was PBMCs, taken after 12 months of ibrutinib treatment. The chain is built from TRBV18 and TRBJ2-4; TRBD2 aligns across 9 bases. CDR3 loop: CASRAGGGVNIQYF. Here the CDR3 DNA reads TGTGCCAGCCGAGCGGGAGGAGGGGTAAACATTCAGTACTTC.